Sequencing of this T cell receptor beta chain was carried out in a study of response to subunit inactivated influenza vaccine. Study observations and caveats: Few additional T cells are recruited per seasonal influenza vaccination, authors suggested.

TCRdb processed the RT-PCR reads anew with MiXCR; each CDR3 protein has one entry. The top ten clones hold around 10% of a sample with about 540,000 distinct CDR3 sequences, 14% of them seen once. In regard to this clonotype: The antigen remains unidentified.

Between the trimmed V and J ends, which lost 6 bases and 1 base, there was a span of 6 bases. The CDR3 has 13 amino acids. CDR1 and CDR2 (germline): LNHNV, YYDKDF (reference sequence). This sample comprised PBMCs from blood, obtained approximately 13 days after vaccination. The clonotype originates from a man aged 50 to 59 who received an inactivated influenza vaccine. The chain is built from TRBV15 and TRBJ2-2, with a tentative D call TRBD2 (5 bases). In DNA form, the CDR3 reads TGTGCCACCAGGGGGAGGAACACCGGGGAGCTGTTTTTT. As protein: CATRGRNTGELFF.